By sample share, the clone carrying this T cell receptor beta chain is large (0.1 to 1%). What it binds is not known. Using approximately 15 ng of total RNA, TCR libraries were made with the QIAseq Immune Repertoire TCR panel. TCRdb itself ran the reads through MiXCR, one entry per CDR3 protein. The sample includes several hundred distinct CDR3 sequences, 3.5% to 5% of them seen just once. CDR1 is MNHEY, CDR2 SMNVEV, per germline (reference sequence). Trimming took off 2 bases at V and 8 bases at J, with 7 bases between the two ends. The CDR3 runs 12 residues. This entry is derived from a study of circulating CD8 cells and anti-PD-1 response in melanoma. Turning to the study itself: Patients received intravenous nivolumab, 3 mg/kg, every 2 weeks. About 50% of the 13 melanoma patients received first-line anti-PD-1 therapy.

General study results and limits: Peptide assays on expanded sorted subsets replaced tumor-based reactivity testing. PD-1 and DPOS subsets showed similar, higher clonality than DNEG.

From live CD3+CD8+TCRalphabeta+ cells, four PD-1 and/or TIGIT subsets were sorted. Specimen: CD8+ T cells from PBMCs, collected at baseline or after one month of anti-PD-1 therapy (not recorded which). The chain recombines TRBV27 with TRBJ2-1, with D tentatively TRBD1 (6 bases). This receptor was identified in a human donor with melanoma. In nucleotides, the CDR3 is TGTGCCAGCAGTTTAACAGGGTATGAGCAGTTCTTC. This gives the protein CASSLTGYEQFF.